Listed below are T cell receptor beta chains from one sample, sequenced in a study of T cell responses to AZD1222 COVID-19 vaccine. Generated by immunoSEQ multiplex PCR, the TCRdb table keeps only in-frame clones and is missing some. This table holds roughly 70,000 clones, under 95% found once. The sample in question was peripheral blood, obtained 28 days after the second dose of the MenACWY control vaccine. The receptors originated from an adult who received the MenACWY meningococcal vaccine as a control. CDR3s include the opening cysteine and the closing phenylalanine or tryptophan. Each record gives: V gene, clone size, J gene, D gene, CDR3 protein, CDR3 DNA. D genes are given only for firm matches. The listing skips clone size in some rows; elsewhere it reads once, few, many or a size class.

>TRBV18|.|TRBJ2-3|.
CASSRVRAVTDTQYF
TGTGCCAGCTCACGTGTTAGGGCAGTCACAGATACGCAGTATTTT
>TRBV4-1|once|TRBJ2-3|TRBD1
CASSQDQGATDTQYF
TGCGCCAGCAGCCAAGATCAGGGGGCGACAGATACGCAGTATTTT
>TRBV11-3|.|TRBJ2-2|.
CASSSDSFGELFF
TGTGCCAGCAGCTCCGACAGTTTCGGGGAGCTGTTTTTT
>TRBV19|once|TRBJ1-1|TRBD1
CASSQDRINSEAFF
TGTGCCAGTAGCCAGGACAGGATTAATTCTGAAGCTTTCTTT
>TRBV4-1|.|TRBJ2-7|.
CASSQDSGQSDEQYF
TGCGCCAGCAGCCAAGATTCTGGACAGAGCGACGAGCAGTACTTC
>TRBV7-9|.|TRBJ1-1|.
CASSLGWDTEAFF
TGTGCCAGCAGCTTAGGCTGGGACACTGAAGCTTTCTTT
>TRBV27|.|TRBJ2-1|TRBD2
CASSLIAGGEQFF
TGTGCCAGCAGTTTAATAGCGGGAGGTGAGCAGTTCTTC
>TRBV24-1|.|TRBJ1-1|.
CATSDSLEAFF
TGTGCCACCAGTGATTCTCTCGAAGCTTTCTTT
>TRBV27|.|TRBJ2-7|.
CASSFPGSPLYEQYF
TGTGCCAGCAGTTTCCCCGGCAGCCCCCTCTACGAGCAGTACTTC
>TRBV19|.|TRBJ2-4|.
CASSRQATKNIQYF
TGTGCCAGTAGTAGGCAGGCTACCAAAAACATTCAGTACTTC
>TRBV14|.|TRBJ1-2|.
CASSRQGANYGYTF
TGTGCCAGCAGCCGGCAAGGGGCTAACTATGGCTACACCTTC
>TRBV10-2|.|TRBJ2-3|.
CASSEQGGGLTDTQYF
TGCGCCAGCAGTGAACAGGGCGGTGGTTTGACAGATACGCAGTATTTT
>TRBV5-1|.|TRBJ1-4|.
CASSFGLLGANEKLFF
TGCGCCAGCAGCTTCGGACTGCTGGGGGCTAATGAAAAACTGTTTTTT
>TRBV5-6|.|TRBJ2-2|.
CASSLRLGRQGHRELFF
TGTGCCAGCAGCTTGAGGCTCGGCAGGCAGGGGCATAGGGAGCTGTTTTTT
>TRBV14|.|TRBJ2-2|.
CASSQDLTGELFF
TGTGCCAGCAGCCAAGACCTCACCGGGGAGCTGTTTTTT
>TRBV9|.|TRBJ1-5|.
CASSLGGPHSNQPQHF
TGTGCCAGCAGCTTGGGGGGGCCCCATAGCAATCAGCCCCAGCATTTT
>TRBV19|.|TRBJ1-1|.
CASSIEWRGGTEAFF
TGTGCCAGTAGTATAGAGTGGAGGGGGGGCACTGAAGCTTTCTTT
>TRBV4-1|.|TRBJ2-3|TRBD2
CASSQGVLAGSTDTQYF
TGCGCCAGCAGCCAAGGGGTCTTAGCGGGGAGCACAGATACGCAGTATTTT
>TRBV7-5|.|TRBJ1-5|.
CARSSGANDQPQHF
TGTGCCAGAAGCTCCGGGGCTAATGATCAGCCCCAGCATTTT
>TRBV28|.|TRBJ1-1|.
CASSSVPSGLAFF
TGTGCCAGCTCCTCGGTCCCTTCGGGATTGGCTTTCTTT
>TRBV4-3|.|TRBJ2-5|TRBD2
CASRKAGLLQETQYF
TGCGCCAGCAGAAAAGCGGGACTACTTCAAGAGACCCAGTACTTC
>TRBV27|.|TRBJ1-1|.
CASSPSGGGGTEAFF
TGTGCCAGCAGCCCAAGCGGGGGCGGTGGCACTGAAGCTTTCTTT
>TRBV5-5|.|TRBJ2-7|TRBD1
CASSRTGTVEGYF
TGTGCCAGCAGCCGGACAGGGACGGTAGAGGGGTACTTC
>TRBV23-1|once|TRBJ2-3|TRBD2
CASSQSSGSEDTQYF
TGCGCCAGCAGTCAAAGTAGCGGGAGTGAAGATACGCAGTATTTT
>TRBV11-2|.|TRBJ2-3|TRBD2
CASSPALAGVSTDTQYF
TGTGCCAGCAGTCCCGCCCTAGCGGGGGTTAGCACAGATACGCAGTATTTT
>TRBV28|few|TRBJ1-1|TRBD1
CASRKGQDYTEAFF
TGTGCCAGCAGAAAGGGACAGGATTACACTGAAGCTTTCTTT
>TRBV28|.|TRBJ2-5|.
CASSLFGAQETQYF
TGTGCCAGCAGCCTCTTTGGGGCCCAAGAGACCCAGTACTTC
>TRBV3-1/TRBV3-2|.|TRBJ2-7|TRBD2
CASSPTLAGASYEQYF
TGTGCCAGCAGCCCTACCCTAGCGGGAGCATCCTACGAGCAGTACTTC
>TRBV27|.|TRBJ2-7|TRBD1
CATGTGAYEQYF
TGTGCCACCGGGACAGGGGCCTACGAGCAGTACTTC
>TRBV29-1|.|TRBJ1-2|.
CSGRNLYGYTF
TGCAGCGGCAGGAACCTCTATGGCTACACCTTC
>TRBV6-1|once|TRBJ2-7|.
CASVSGEGSYEQYF
TGTGCCAGCGTATCGGGTGAGGGGAGCTACGAGCAGTACTTC
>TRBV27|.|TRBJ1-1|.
CASSLAGGTEAFF
TGTGCCAGCAGTTTAGCCGGAGGCACTGAAGCTTTCTTT
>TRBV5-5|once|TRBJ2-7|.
CASSSNLPLGGAYEQYF
TGTGCCAGCAGCTCAAACCTACCACTCGGGGGTGCCTACGAGCAGTACTTC
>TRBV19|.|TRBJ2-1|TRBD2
CASSHRTSFNEQFF
TGTGCCAGTAGTCACAGGACTAGTTTCAATGAGCAGTTCTTC
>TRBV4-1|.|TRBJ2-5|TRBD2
CASSPGLADQETQYF
TGCGCCAGCAGTCCGGGACTAGCAGACCAAGAGACCCAGTACTTC
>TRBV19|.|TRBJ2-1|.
CASSQINEQFF
TGTGCCAGTAGTCAGATAAATGAGCAGTTCTTC
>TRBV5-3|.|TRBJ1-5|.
CARSLESGPYSNQPQHF
TGTGCCAGAAGCTTGGAGTCAGGCCCCTATAGCAATCAGCCCCAGCATTTT
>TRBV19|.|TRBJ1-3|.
CASSPSGTSPGNTIYF
TGTGCCAGTAGTCCTTCGGGGACCTCTCCTGGAAACACCATATATTTT
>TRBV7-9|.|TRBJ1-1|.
CASSLARRAPNTEAFF
TGTGCCAGCAGCTTAGCGCGGAGGGCGCCGAACACTGAAGCTTTCTTT
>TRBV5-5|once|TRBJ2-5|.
CASSLGASFSRETQYF
TGTGCCAGCAGCTTGGGGGCTAGCTTTTCTCGGGAGACCCAGTACTTC
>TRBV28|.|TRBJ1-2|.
CASSLRGNYGYTF
TGTGCCAGCAGTTTAAGGGGGAACTATGGCTACACCTTC
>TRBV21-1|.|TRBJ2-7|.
CPTTTRPGEQYF
TGTCCCACCACCACACGACCGGGGGAGCAGTACTTC
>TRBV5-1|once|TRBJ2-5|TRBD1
CASSLPFARDRGKETQYF
TGCGCCAGCAGCTTGCCATTTGCCCGGGACAGGGGAAAAGAGACCCAGTACTTC
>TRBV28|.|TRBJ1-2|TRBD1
CASTTGGDNYGYTF
TGTGCCAGCACGACAGGGGGTGACAACTATGGCTACACCTTC
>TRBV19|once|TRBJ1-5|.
CASSSPLGSNQPQHF
TGTGCCAGTAGCTCGCCCCTGGGAAGCAATCAGCCCCAGCATTTT
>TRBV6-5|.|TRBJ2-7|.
CASSLRVLGGEQYF
TGTGCCAGCAGCCTCCGGGTCCTAGGGGGGGAGCAGTACTTC
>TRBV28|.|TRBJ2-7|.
CASSFLGSYEQYF
TGTGCCAGCAGTTTTCTGGGGTCCTACGAGCAGTACTTC
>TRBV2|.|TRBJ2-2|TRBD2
CASRRGSGSTGELFF
TGTGCCAGCAGGCGGGGTAGCGGGAGCACCGGGGAGCTGTTTTTT
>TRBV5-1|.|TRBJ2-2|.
CASSFGVLGTGELFF
TGCGCCAGCAGCTTCGGGGTCCTGGGCACCGGGGAGCTGTTTTTT
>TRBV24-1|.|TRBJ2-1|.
CATSEGRTEQFF
TGTGCCACCAGTGAGGGACGCACGGAGCAGTTCTTC
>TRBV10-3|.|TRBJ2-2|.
CATQAGELFF
TGTGCCACACAGGCCGGGGAGCTGTTTTTT